The present TCR beta chain was sequenced within a study of CD8 T cells in ankylosing spondylitis. General study points: Typical of ankylosing spondylitis blood, it appeared, was a TCR beta motif of eight highly homologous variants. Clones that were linked to disease were CD8+ and were relatively rare in peripheral blood. Significant enrichment of disease-linked clones was reported in matched ankylosing spondylitis synovial fluid.

Construction of TCR beta libraries was performed using quantitative 5'-RACE with molecular barcodes. TCRdb passed the 5' RACE reads through MiXCR, listing each CDR3 protein once. The table records tens of thousands of distinct CDR3 sequences, 5.5% to 7.5% of them present only once. This clonotype was observed at least ten times. Its matching antigen is unknown. The CDR3 runs to 14 residues. V was pared by 4 bases and J by 0 bases, with 10 bases between. The germline CDR1 and CDR2 sequences are SGHRS and YFSETQ. The gene calls are TRBV5-1 and TRBJ2-5, with D possibly being TRBD2 (5 bases). This TCR was sampled from a male donor with ankylosing spondylitis or in good health (not recorded which). Sequencing input: blood, either unsorted or a sorted T cell fraction (not recorded which). CDR3 DNA sequence: TGCGCCAGCAGCCCGGTGAGGGACCAAGAGACCCAGTACTTC. Translating it yields CASSPVRDQETQYF.